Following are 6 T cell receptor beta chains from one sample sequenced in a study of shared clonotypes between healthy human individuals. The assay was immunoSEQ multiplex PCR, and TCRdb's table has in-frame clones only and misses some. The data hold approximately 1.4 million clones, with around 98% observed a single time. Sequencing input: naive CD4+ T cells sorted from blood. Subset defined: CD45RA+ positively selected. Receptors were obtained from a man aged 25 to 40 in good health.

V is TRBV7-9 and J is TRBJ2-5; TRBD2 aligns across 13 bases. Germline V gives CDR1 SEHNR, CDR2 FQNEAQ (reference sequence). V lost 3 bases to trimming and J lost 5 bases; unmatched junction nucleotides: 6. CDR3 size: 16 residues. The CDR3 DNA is TGTGCCAGCAGCTTTACCGGGACTAGCGGGACGGAGACCCAGTACTTC. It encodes CASSFTGTSGTETQYF.

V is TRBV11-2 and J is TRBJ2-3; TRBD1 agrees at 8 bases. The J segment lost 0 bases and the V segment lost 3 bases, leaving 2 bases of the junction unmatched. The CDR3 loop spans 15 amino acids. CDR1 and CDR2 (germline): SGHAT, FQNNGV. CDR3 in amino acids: CASSLGQVSTDTQYF. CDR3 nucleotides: TGTGCCAGCAGCTTGGGACAGGTTAGCACAGATACGCAGTATTTT.

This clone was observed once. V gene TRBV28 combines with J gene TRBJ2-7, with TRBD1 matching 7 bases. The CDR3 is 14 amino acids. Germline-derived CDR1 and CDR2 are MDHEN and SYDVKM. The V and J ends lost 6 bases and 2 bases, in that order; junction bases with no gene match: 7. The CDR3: CASSRGQPPYEQYF. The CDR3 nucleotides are TGTGCCAGCAGCCGGGGACAGCCCCCCTACGAGCAGTACTTC.

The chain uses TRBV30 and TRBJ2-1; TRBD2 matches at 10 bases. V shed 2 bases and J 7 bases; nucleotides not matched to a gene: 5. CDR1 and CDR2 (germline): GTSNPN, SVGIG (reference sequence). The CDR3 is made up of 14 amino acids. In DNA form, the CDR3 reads TGTGCCTGGAGTATTGGACTAGCGGTTAATGAGCAGTTCTTC. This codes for CAWSIGLAVNEQFF.

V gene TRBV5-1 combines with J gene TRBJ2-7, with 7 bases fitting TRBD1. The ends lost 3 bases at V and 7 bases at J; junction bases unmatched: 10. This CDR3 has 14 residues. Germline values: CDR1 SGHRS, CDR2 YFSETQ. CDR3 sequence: CASSSGQFDLEQYF. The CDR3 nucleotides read TGCGCCAGCAGCTCGGGACAGTTTGATTTGGAGCAGTACTTC. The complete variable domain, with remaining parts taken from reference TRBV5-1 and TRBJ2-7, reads KAGVTQTPRYLIKTRGQQVTLSCSPISGHRSVSWYQQTPGQGLQFLFEYFSETQRNKGNFPGRFSGRQFSNSRSEMNVSTLELGDSALYLCASSSGQFDLEQYFGPGTRLTVT.

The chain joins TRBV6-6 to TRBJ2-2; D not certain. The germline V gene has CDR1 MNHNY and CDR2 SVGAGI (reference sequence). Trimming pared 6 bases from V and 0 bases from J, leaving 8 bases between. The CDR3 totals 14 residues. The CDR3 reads CASRGGANTGELFF. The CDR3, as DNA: TGTGCCAGCAGAGGTGGGGCGAACACCGGGGAGCTGTTTTTT.